The 9 T cell receptor beta chains presented below share a single source sample, sequenced in a study of blood T cell repertoires in COVID-19. Here immunoSEQ multiplex PCR was the method, and the copy in TCRdb shows in-frame clones only, minus some. The data show 300,000 to 350,000 clones, around 91% seen once. The sequenced material came from PBMCs or T cells enriched from blood (not recorded which). These TCRs come from a woman under 30 with acute COVID-19.

The rearrangement joins TRBV28 to TRBJ2-1; perhaps TRBD1 as D (5 bases). CDR1 MDHEN and CDR2 SYDVKM come from the germline V gene. Trimming stripped 1 base from V and 4 bases from J, with 11 bases between. The CDR3 is made up of 15 amino acids. This chain's CDR3 is CASSLLDKRYNEQFF. The CDR3 DNA reads TGTGCCAGCAGTTTATTGGACAAAAGATACAATGAGCAGTTCTTC.

This chain connects TRBV3-1 (or the pseudogene TRBV3-2) to TRBJ1-3; no definite D call. V was clipped by 2 bases and J by 0 bases, with 11 bases between them. The germline V gene has CDR1 LGHDT and CDR2 YNNKEL (reference sequence). CDR3 length: 16 residues. The CDR3 region is CASSQSWASSGNTIYF. The CDR3 bases are TGTGCCAGCAGCCAAAGCTGGGCCTCCTCTGGAAACACCATATATTTT.

This chain uses TRBV6-5 with TRBJ2-7; D possibly corresponds to TRBD2 (6 bases). V gave up 2 bases and J gave up 6 bases, with 14 bases separating them. Germline loops: CDR1 MNHEY, CDR2 SVGAGI. This CDR3 is built from 14 residues. The CDR3 coding sequence is TGTGCCAGCAGTTACCTTCCACCGGAGGGCGAGCAGTACTTC. Encoded protein: CASSYLPPEGEQYF.

The chain recombines TRBV9 with TRBJ1-5; D ambiguous. Trimming pared 4 bases from V and 0 bases from J, leaving 11 bases between. CDR1 and CDR2 from the germline V gene are SGDLS and YYNGEE. The CDR3 is 15 residues long. The CDR3 sequence is CASSSSGDSNQPQHF. DNA of the CDR3: TGTGCCAGCAGCTCCTCCGGAGATAGCAATCAGCCCCAGCATTTT.

This chain connects TRBV6-5 to TRBJ2-1, with TRBD1 matching 7 bases. Trimming cost V 6 bases and J 8 bases; bases outside gene matches: 7. The CDR3 sequence is 13 residues long. From germline, CDR1 is MNHEY and CDR2 SVGAGI. The CDR3 nucleotides read TGTGCCAGCAGAACCGACAGGGAACATGAGCAGTTCTTC. Its translation: CASRTDREHEQFF.

The chain recombines TRBV7-2 with TRBJ2-4; 11 bases agree with TRBD2. Germline loops: CDR1 SGHTA, CDR2 FQGNSA. This CDR3 has 16 residues. The J segment lost 3 bases and the V segment lost 1 base, leaving 2 bases of the junction unmatched. CDR3 in amino acids: CASSLGGTSGKNIQYF. CDR3 nucleotide sequence: TGTGCCAGCAGCTTAGGCGGGACTAGCGGCAAAAACATTCAGTACTTC.

The chain recombines TRBV6-5 with TRBJ1-5; no reliable D call. Germline CDR1 reads MNHEY; CDR2 reads SVGAGI. Trimming stripped 6 bases from V and 2 bases from J, with 5 bases between. The CDR3 has 12 residues. CDR3 DNA: TGTGCCAGCAGCCAGGGCAATCAGCCCCAGCATTTT. Translating gives CASSQGNQPQHF.

This clone was observed a few times. This chain connects TRBV6-5 to TRBJ2-7; 9 bases map to TRBD1. CDR3 size: 15 residues. Germline V gene sequence: CDR1 MNHEY, CDR2 SVGAGI. The V segment lost 0 bases and the J segment 6 bases; nucleotides outside the gene matches: 6. Here the CDR3 reads CASSYSGQGKGEQYF. The CDR3 bases are TGTGCCAGCAGTTACTCAGGACAGGGGAAGGGCGAGCAGTACTTC.

Regarding this clone: The sample holds other DNA sequences that translate to the same CDR3. This chain connects TRBV12-3 or TRBV12-4 to TRBJ1-2, with D tentatively TRBD1 (6 bases). The CDR3 consists of 13 residues. V dropped 6 bases and J dropped 4 bases, with 12 bases sitting between them. The CDR3 loop reads CASSLGQPYGYTF. The CDR3 nucleotides are TGTGCCAGCAGCCTTGGACAGCCCTATGGCTACACCTTC.